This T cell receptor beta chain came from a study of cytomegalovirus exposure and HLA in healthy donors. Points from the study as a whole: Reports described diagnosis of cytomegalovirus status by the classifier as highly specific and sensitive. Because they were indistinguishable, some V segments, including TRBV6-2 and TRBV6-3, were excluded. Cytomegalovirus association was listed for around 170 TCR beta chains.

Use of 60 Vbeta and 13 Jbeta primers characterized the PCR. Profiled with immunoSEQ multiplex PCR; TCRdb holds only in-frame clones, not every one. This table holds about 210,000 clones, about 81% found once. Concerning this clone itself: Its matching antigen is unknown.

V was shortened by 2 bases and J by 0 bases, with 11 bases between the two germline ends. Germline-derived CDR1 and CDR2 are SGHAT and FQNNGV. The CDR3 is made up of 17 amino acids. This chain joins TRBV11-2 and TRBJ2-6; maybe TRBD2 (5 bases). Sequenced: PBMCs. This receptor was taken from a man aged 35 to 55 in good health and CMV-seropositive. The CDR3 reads CASSLRTESSGANVLTF. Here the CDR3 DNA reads TGTGCCAGCAGCTTAAGGACTGAAAGCTCTGGGGCCAACGTCCTGACTTTC.